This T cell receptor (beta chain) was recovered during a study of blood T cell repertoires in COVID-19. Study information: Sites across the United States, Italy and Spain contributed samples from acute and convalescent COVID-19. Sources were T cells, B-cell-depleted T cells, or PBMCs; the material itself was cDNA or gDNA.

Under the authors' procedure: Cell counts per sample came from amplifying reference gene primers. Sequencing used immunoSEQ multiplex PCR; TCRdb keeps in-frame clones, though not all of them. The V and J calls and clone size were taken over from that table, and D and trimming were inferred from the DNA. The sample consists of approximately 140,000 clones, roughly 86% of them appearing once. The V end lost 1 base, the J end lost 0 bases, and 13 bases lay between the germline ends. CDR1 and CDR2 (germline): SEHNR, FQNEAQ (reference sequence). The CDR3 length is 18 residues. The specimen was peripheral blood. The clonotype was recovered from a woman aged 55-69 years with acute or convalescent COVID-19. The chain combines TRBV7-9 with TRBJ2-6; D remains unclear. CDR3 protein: CASSLVVGPDSGANVLTF. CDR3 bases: TGTGCCAGCAGCTTAGTAGTCGGTCCTGACTCTGGGGCCAACGTCCTGACTTTC.